A single TCR beta chain is shown here with its context. The antigen remains undetermined. These data come from a study of T cells after yellow fever vaccination. General study results and limits: Abundant clonotypes from the bulk population could get into FACS-sorted repertoires as contaminants. Only a small proportion of the clonotypes turned up in both the CD4 and the CD8 compartments, likely arising from convergent recombination.

One entry per CDR3 protein, called by TCRdb with MiXCR from the 5' RACE reads. The sample has just under 600,000 distinct CDR3 sequences, about 13% seen once; the top ten hold over 13%. The CDR3 contains 20 residues. Trimming cost V 4 bases and J 1 base; bases outside gene matches: 16. Germline V CDR1 and CDR2: SGHAT, FQNNGV. The source material was PBMCs, sampled on the day of the yellow fever booster vaccination. The clonotype originates from a man aged 25 to 40 who received the YFV17D yellow fever vaccine. J is TRBJ1-3 and V is TRBV11-2; 10 bases match TRBD1. CDR3: CASSSPTSGTGVRSGNTIYF. The CDR3 DNA reads TGTGCCAGCAGCTCGCCCACGTCCGGGACAGGGGTTCGTTCTGGAAACACCATATATTTT.